This entry lists 5 T cell receptor beta chains sequenced from one sample in a study of shared T cell receptors in the human thymus. TCRdb keeps only in-frame clones here, not all; method: immunoSEQ multiplex PCR. Here the sample spans hundreds of thousands of clones, roughly 74% being singletons. These data also featured in a second study, about human thymus T cells.

Sequencing was carried out using thymocytes. The receptor set was obtained from a boy in the first two years of life with a congenital heart defect.

This chain uses TRBV11-3 with TRBJ2-5, with 9 bases aligning to TRBD2. The CDR3 length is 14 residues. Germline CDR1 and CDR2: SGHNT and YENEEA. J gave up 5 bases and V 5 bases, and 6 bases lay outside the gene matches. Here the CDR3 DNA reads TGTGCCAGCAGCCCGGGACTAGCAGACGAGACCCAGTACTTC. It yields the protein CASSPGLADETQYF.

The rearrangement uses TRBV9 and TRBJ2-1; 11 nucleotides match TRBD1. CDR1 is SGDLS, CDR2 YYNGEE, per germline. V was pared by 0 bases and J by 6 bases, with 5 bases of the junction left unmatched. This CDR3 has 16 residues. Here the CDR3 DNA reads TGTGCCAGCAGCGTAGCCCCCGGGACAGGGGGCAATGAGCAGTTCTTC. Amino acids: CASSVAPGTGGNEQFF. The full variable domain, its missing parts supplied by reference TRBV9 and TRBJ2-1, is DSGVTQTPKHLITATGQRVTLRCSPRSGDLSVYWYQQSLDQGLQFLIQYYNGEERAKGNILERFSAQQFPDLHSELNLSSLELGDSALYFCASSVAPGTGGNEQFFGPGTRLTVL.

The chain is built from TRBV7-6 and TRBJ2-7; perhaps TRBD2 as D (5 bases). V lost 1 base, J lost 2 bases, and 9 bases lay in between. Germline V gives CDR1 SGHVS, CDR2 FNYEAQ. The CDR3 has 14 amino acids. CDR3 region: CASSLGGGPYEQYF. CDR3 DNA sequence: TGTGCCAGCAGCTTAGGTGGAGGCCCCTACGAGCAGTACTTC.

CDR3 sequence (DNA): TGTGCCAGTAGTATCCCCCCCCGGACAGGGAACACTGAAGCTTTCTTT. Its translation: CASSIPPRTGNTEAFF. This chain connects TRBV19 to TRBJ1-1; 7 bases map to TRBD1. The CDR3 length is 16 residues. The V gene's germline CDR1 is LNHDA and CDR2 SQIVND (reference sequence). Trimming removed 3 bases from V and 1 base from J; junction bases left unmatched: 8.

A few counts support this clone. The chain couples TRBV10-3 to TRBJ2-1; 7 positions match TRBD2. Looked up from germline, CDR1 is ENHRY and CDR2 is SYGVKD. CDR3 size: 14 residues. The trim removed 6 bases at V and 5 bases at J, leaving 7 bases unmatched. Written as DNA, the CDR3 is TGTGCCATCAGCCTGCAGCGGGACCACAATGAGCAGTTCTTC. Amino acid sequence: CAISLQRDHNEQFF.